Shown below are 21 T cell receptor beta chains from a single sample sequenced in a study of blood T cell repertoires in COVID-19 (dated by TCRdb to 2020 to 2022). The library was obtained by the immunoSEQ multiplex PCR assay. TCRdb limited this immuneACCESS table to in-frame rearrangements with V and J called. A share of clones is missing; checked studies link under half to unresolved V genes, and the rest is unexplained. This sample has under 250,000 clones in its table, and about 85% of those were observed once. The biggest ten clones account for approximately 0.66% of the sample. Sequenced: peripheral blood. The receptors come from a man in his forties with acute or convalescent COVID-19.

This clone was observed a few times. The gene calls are TRBV6-5 and TRBJ2-7; 8 bases fit TRBD1. The CDR3 sequence is 13 residues long. The trim removed 7 bases at V and 2 bases at J, leaving 4 bases unmatched. CDR1 is MNHEY, CDR2 SVGAGI, per germline. CDR3 amino acids: CASTTGEAYEQYF. CDR3 DNA: TGTGCCAGCACGACAGGGGAGGCCTACGAGCAGTACTTC.

This sequence joins TRBV5-1 and TRBJ2-7, with TRBD1 as a possible D gene (5 bases). The germline V gene encodes CDR1 SGHRS and CDR2 YFSETQ. V lost 0 bases and J 5 bases, leaving 9 bases between the germline ends. The CDR3 contains 13 residues. This CDR3 is CASSLDRTHEQYF. The CDR3, as DNA: TGCGCCAGCAGCTTGGACAGGACCCACGAGCAGTACTTC.

This clone was counted once. CDR3 sequence (DNA): TGTGCCAGCAGCTTAGCGGGACAGCAAACGTTTGACACCTTC. Amino acid sequence: CASSLAGQQTFDTF. The chain recombines TRBV7-9 with TRBJ1-2, with 7 nucleotides matching TRBD1. V trimming: 0 bases; J trimming: 12 bases; junction bases outside the gene matches: 10. The CDR3 is 14 residues long. Germline V gene data show CDR1 as SEHNR and CDR2 as FQNEAQ (reference sequence).

This chain links TRBV5-1 with TRBJ1-2; D possibly corresponds to TRBD1 (5 bases). Germline CDR1 is SGHRS and CDR2 is YFSETQ. Trimming cost V 0 bases and J 1 base, with 13 bases left between them. The CDR3 length is 16 residues. The CDR3 region is CASSLETVSFNYGYTF. The CDR3, as DNA: TGCGCCAGCAGCTTGGAGACAGTTTCCTTTAACTATGGCTACACCTTC.

The V and J genes are TRBV10-3 and TRBJ2-3, with TRBD2 matching over 7 bases. This CDR3 is 16 amino acids long. Per germline, CDR1 ENHRY and CDR2 SYGVKD. V shed 4 bases and J 4 bases; nucleotides not matched to a gene: 11. In nucleotides, the CDR3 is TGTGCCATCAGTGTGTCGGCTAGCGGAAGCCCAGATACGCAGTATTTT. It encodes CAISVSASGSPDTQYF.

The rearrangement links TRBV3-1 (or the pseudogene TRBV3-2) to TRBJ2-7; TRBD1 might be the D (5 bases). V shed 1 base and J shed 6 bases, with 19 bases lying between them. Germline lookup yields CDR1 LGHDT and CDR2 YNNKEL (reference sequence). This CDR3 has 16 amino acids. The CDR3 DNA is TGTGCCAGCAGCCAAGGCGCGGTAACACAGGCCCCCGAGCAGTACTTC. Protein product: CASSQGAVTQAPEQYF.

V is TRBV2 and J is TRBJ2-1, with 9 positions matching TRBD1. The CDR3 has 11 amino acids. J lost 8 bases, V lost 8 bases, and 1 base had no gene match. The germline V gene has CDR1 SNHLY and CDR2 FYNNEI. The CDR3 nucleotides read TGTGCCAGCGACAGGGGGGATGAGCAGTTCTTC. It specifies CASDRGDEQFF.

The gene calls are TRBV23-1 and TRBJ1-4; no firm D call. TRBV23-1 is an ORF, and what it does is uncertain. The CDR3 contains 12 residues. With 9 bases removed from V and 5 bases from J, the gap between germline ends came to 10 bases. This chain's CDR3 is CASPPGNEKLFF. The CDR3 DNA follows: TGCGCCAGTCCACCCGGGAATGAAAAACTGTTTTTT.

This chain joins TRBV28 and TRBJ2-1; no clear D gene. CDR1 and CDR2 from the germline V gene are MDHEN and SYDVKM. V was clipped by 6 bases and J by 0 bases, with 15 bases between them. There are 16 residues in the CDR3. CDR3 region: CASSNRDTPSYNEQFF. In DNA form, the CDR3 reads TGTGCCAGCAGCAACCGAGACACCCCCTCCTACAATGAGCAGTTCTTC.

The chain recombines TRBV4-1 with TRBJ1-1; a weak D match, TRBD1 (6 bases). The CDR3 spans 15 residues. The germline gives CDR1 MGHRA, CDR2 YSYEKL. The V end lost 4 bases, the J end lost 0 bases, and 12 bases lay between the germline ends. The CDR3 here is CASSPQGRVNTEAFF. As DNA, the CDR3 is TGCGCCAGCAGCCCCCAGGGGCGCGTGAACACTGAAGCTTTCTTT.

The chain combines TRBV5-1 with TRBJ1-1, with TRBD1 identical over 8 bases. The J segment lost 1 base and the V segment lost 0 bases, leaving 5 bases of the junction unmatched. This CDR3 region has 16 residues. CDR1 is SGHRS and CDR2 is YFSETQ in the germline V gene. This chain's CDR3 is CASSLGDRRGNTEAFF. The CDR3 DNA reads TGCGCCAGCAGCTTGGGGGACAGGAGAGGGAACACTGAAGCTTTCTTT.

The gene calls are TRBV6-5 and TRBJ2-5; TRBD2 aligns across 7 bases. The CDR3 extends over 15 amino acids. The V segment lost 8 bases and the J segment 2 bases; nucleotides outside the gene matches: 11. Germline loops: CDR1 MNHEY, CDR2 SVGAGI. CDR3 sequence (DNA): TGTGCCAGCGGAGCGGCTAGCGGAAATCAAGAGACCCAGTACTTC. Amino acid sequence: CASGAASGNQETQYF.

The V call is TRBV30, the J call TRBJ1-3; D call uncertain. CDR1 is GTSNPN, CDR2 SVGIG, per germline (reference sequence). The CDR3 covers 14 residues. With 5 bases removed from V and 0 bases from J, the gap between germline ends came to 11 bases. The CDR3 nucleotides read TGTGCCTGGTGGCCGGGTAGCTCTGGAAACACCATATATTTT. Its protein is CAWWPGSSGNTIYF. Using reference TRBV30 and TRBJ1-3 for the parts outside the CDR3, the full variable domain is SQTIHQWPATLVQPVGSPLSLECTVEGTSNPNLYWYRQAAGRGLQLLFYSVGIGQISSEVPQNLSASRPQDRQFILSSKKLLLSDSGFYLCAWWPGSSGNTIYFGEGSWLTVV.

The CDR3 spells CASSLTGNQPQHF. The CDR3 DNA follows: TGTGCCAGCAGCTTGACAGGGAATCAGCCCCAGCATTTT. The V call is TRBV5-5, the J call TRBJ1-5; D possibly corresponds to TRBD1 (6 bases). V was cut by 1 base and J by 4 bases, with 6 bases left in between. The CDR3 is 13 amino acids. Looked up from germline, CDR1 is SGHKS and CDR2 is YYEKEE (reference sequence).

This chain joins TRBV19 and TRBJ1-5, with 8 bases that match TRBD1. CDR1 is LNHDA, CDR2 SQIVND, per germline (reference sequence). The CDR3 runs 13 residues. V was pared by 3 bases and J by 7 bases, with 2 bases of the junction left unmatched. Here the CDR3 DNA reads TGTGCCAGTAGTATGACAGGGGAACAGCCCCAGCATTTT. Amino acid sequence: CASSMTGEQPQHF.

The rearrangement links TRBV5-4 to TRBJ2-1; possible D gene TRBD2, 6 bases. The germline CDR1 and CDR2 sequences are SGHNT and YYREEE (reference sequence). This CDR3 has 19 residues. Between the trimmed V and J ends, which lost 0 bases and 6 bases, there was a span of 25 bases. CDR3 nucleotide sequence: TGTGCCAGCAGCTTGGAGTCTGGGACTCTAGATATTCCCCTCAATGAGCAGTTCTTC. Translating it yields CASSLESGTLDIPLNEQFF. The whole variable domain, remainder taken from reference TRBV5-4 and TRBJ2-1, is ETGVTQSPTHLIKTRGQQVTLRCSSQSGHNTVSWYQQALGQGPQFIFQYYREEENGRGNFPPRFSGLQFPNYSSELNVNALELDDSALYLCASSLESGTLDIPLNEQFFGPGTRLTVL.

This chain uses TRBV28 with TRBJ2-7; 9 positions agree with TRBD1. V shed 6 bases and J 4 bases; nucleotides not matched to a gene: 10. The CDR3 is 15 residues long. The V gene's germline CDR1 is MDHEN and CDR2 SYDVKM. The CDR3 spells CASSTRQGVEYEQYF. CDR3 coding DNA: TGTGCCAGCAGCACCAGACAGGGGGTGGAATACGAGCAGTACTTC.

V gene TRBV4-1 combines with J gene TRBJ1-3; D may be TRBD1 (5 bases). With 0 bases removed from V and 0 bases from J, the gap between germline ends came to 12 bases. Germline lookup yields CDR1 MGHRA and CDR2 YSYEKL. The CDR3 contains 17 residues. The CDR3 DNA follows: TGCGCCAGCAGCCAAGATTCCCACAGGAGCTCTGGAAACACCATATATTTT. This codes for CASSQDSHRSSGNTIYF.

This rearrangement joins TRBV24-1 to TRBJ2-1; 7 bases line up with TRBD1. The CDR3 runs to 14 residues. Germline V gene sequence: CDR1 KGHDR, CDR2 SFDVKD. V shed 1 base and J 10 bases; nucleotides not matched to a gene: 6. CDR3 bases: TGTGCCACCAGTGATTTTACAGGGGTGCAAGAGCAGTTCTTC. Translating it yields CATSDFTGVQEQFF.

The CDR3 reads CAISAREGGTEAFF. Here the CDR3 DNA reads TGTGCCATCAGTGCCCGGGAAGGGGGTACTGAAGCTTTCTTT. The V gene is TRBV10-3, the J gene TRBJ1-1, with a weak D call TRBD1 (6 bases). V was pared by 4 bases and J by 5 bases, with 14 bases between. The CDR3 runs to 14 residues. In germline, CDR1 is ENHRY, CDR2 SYGVKD.

The V call is TRBV19, the J call TRBJ2-1; possibly TRBD2 for D (6 bases). CDR3 length equals 15 residues. The V gene lost 3 bases and the J gene lost 0 bases, with 9 bases spanning the gap. From germline, CDR1 is LNHDA and CDR2 SQIVND (reference sequence). CDR3 sequence reads: CASSIRGSSYNEQFF. The CDR3 DNA follows: TGTGCCAGTAGTATCCGGGGGAGCTCCTACAATGAGCAGTTCTTC.